Below, 17 T cell receptor beta chains from the same sample are listed, as sequenced in a study of OX40 agonist ivuxolimab in advanced cancers. TCRdb's table, derived via immunoSEQ multiplex PCR, lists solely in-frame clones and lacks some. The repertoire holds more than 50,000 clones, with about nine tenths as singletons. The source was CD4+ or CD8+ T cells sorted from blood, collected in a trial of the OX40 agonist ivuxolimab. These receptors were taken from an adult with an advanced solid tumor such as melanoma, head and neck, liver or kidney cancer.

V gene TRBV18 combines with J gene TRBJ2-6; D is possibly TRBD2 (5 bases). Germline V CDR1 and CDR2: KGHSH, LQKENI. Trimming cost V 5 bases and J 4 bases, with 6 bases left between them. The CDR3 length is 13 residues. In nucleotides, the CDR3 is TGTGCCAGCTCATCGGGGGGGGCCAACGTCCTGACTTTC. Its translation: CASSSGGANVLTF.

The J gene is TRBJ2-2, the V gene TRBV7-2, with TRBD1 matching 10 bases. The CDR3 covers 15 residues. V dropped 5 bases and J dropped 5; count of bases not matched to a gene: 5. Germline CDR1 reads SGHTA; CDR2 reads FQGNSA. CDR3 amino acids: CASSLGTGVTGELFF. For the CDR3, the DNA is TGTGCCAGCAGCCTAGGGACAGGGGTGACCGGGGAGCTGTTTTTT. The full variable domain, completed using reference TRBV7-2 and TRBJ2-2, is GAGVSQSPSNKVTEKGKDVELRCDPISGHTALYWYRQSLGQGLEFLIYFQGNSAPDKSGLPSDRFSAERTGGSVSTLTIQRTQQEDSAVYLCASSLGTGVTGELFFGEGSRLTVL.

V is TRBV5-1 and J is TRBJ1-1; 8 nucleotides align to TRBD1. Germline lookup yields CDR1 SGHRS and CDR2 YFSETQ. The CDR3 is 14 residues long. With 4 bases clipped from V and 5 bases from J, the junction kept 7 bases outside the gene matches. The CDR3 reads CASSQRQGTTEAFF. CDR3 bases: TGCGCCAGCAGCCAAAGACAGGGGACTACTGAAGCTTTCTTT.

The chain carries TRBV19 and TRBJ2-3; D not certain. Germline-derived CDR1 and CDR2 are LNHDA and SQIVND (reference sequence). The CDR3 consists of 15 residues. V lost 3 bases to trimming and J lost 3 bases, with 13 bases between them. The DNA of the CDR3 is TGTGCCAGTAGTATCTCCGGGTTAGGAACAGATACGCAGTATTTT. Residues: CASSISGLGTDTQYF.

The genes are TRBV5-1 and TRBJ2-5, with no clear D. This CDR3 has 12 residues. V was cut by 0 bases and J by 5 bases, with 5 bases left in between. Germline V gene lookup returns CDR1 SGHRS and CDR2 YFSETQ. The CDR3 DNA reads as TGCGCCAGCAGCTTGGAGTTGGAGACCCAGTACTTC. Its translation is CASSLELETQYF.

The genes are TRBV4-1 and TRBJ2-5; TRBD1 or TRBD2 may be the D gene (6 bases each). The V gene lost 4 bases and the J gene lost 3 bases, with 18 bases spanning the gap. The CDR3 length is 16 residues. Germline CDR1 reads MGHRA; CDR2 reads YSYEKL. As DNA, the CDR3 is TGCGCCAGCAGCCCCCCTCCGGGGGCGCCAAAAGAGACCCAGTACTTC. This codes for CASSPPPGAPKETQYF.

This clone appeared a single time. V usage is TRBV5-1 and J usage is TRBJ2-3; tentative D call: TRBD1 (6 bases). Trimming took off 3 bases at V and 3 bases at J, with 14 bases between the two ends. The germline V gene encodes CDR1 SGHRS and CDR2 YFSETQ. This CDR3 spans 15 amino acids. Here the CDR3 DNA reads TGCGCCAGCAGCTGGGACACTAGAGTGACAGATACGCAGTATTTT. Protein sequence: CASSWDTRVTDTQYF.

The J gene is TRBJ2-7, the V gene TRBV20-1, with D unclear. This CDR3 spans 11 amino acids. Trimming took off 6 bases at V and 2 bases at J, with 8 bases between the two ends. Germline V gene sequence: CDR1 DFQATT, CDR2 SNEGSKA (reference sequence). The DNA of the CDR3 is TGCAGTGCCCCCTCTCCCTACGAGCAGTACTTC. Protein: CSAPSPYEQYF.

Worth noting for this clone: The same CDR3 can be traced to other DNA sequences in this sample. CDR3 sequence (DNA): TGTGCCAGCAGACGAGGGGGCAATCAGCCCCAGCATTTT. This translates into CASRRGGNQPQHF. The V call is TRBV6-5, the J call TRBJ1-5; D perhaps matches TRBD1 (5 bases). Trimming cost V 6 bases and J 2 bases, with 8 bases left between them. Per the germline V gene, CDR1 is MNHEY and CDR2 is SVGAGI. The CDR3 loop spans 13 amino acids.

The chain carries TRBV28 and TRBJ2-3; D is unclear. The CDR3 covers 14 residues. Trimming shortened V by 6 bases and J by 3 bases, and 13 bases separated the two germline ends. Germline CDR1 and CDR2: MDHEN and SYDVKM. Written as DNA, the CDR3 is TGTGCCAGCAGCCAGGACGTAGGAACAGATACGCAGTATTTT. This encodes CASSQDVGTDTQYF.

This clone was seen only a few times. CDR3: CASSLRDGEAFF. CDR3 bases: TGTGCCAGCAGCCTCCGGGACGGAGAAGCTTTCTTT. The chain combines TRBV7-9 with TRBJ1-1; the D gene is possibly TRBD1 (5 bases). This CDR3 spans 12 amino acids. Germline CDR1 reads SEHNR; CDR2 reads FQNEAQ (reference sequence). V was clipped by 5 bases and J by 8 bases, with 12 bases between them.

The chain has TRBV6-6 and TRBJ1-5; D uncertain. This CDR3 comprises 14 residues. Germline CDR1 reads MNHNY; CDR2 reads SVGAGI (reference sequence). The V end lost 7 bases, the J end lost 7 bases, and 17 bases lay between the germline ends. CDR3 region: CASTPDTAGQPQHF. CDR3 sequence (DNA): TGTGCCAGCACTCCTGACACGGCAGGACAGCCCCAGCATTTT.

The rearrangement uses TRBV6-4 and TRBJ2-3, with TRBD2 as a possible D gene (5 bases). CDR1 and CDR2 (germline): MRHNA, SNTAGT. V gave up 10 bases and J gave up 1 base, with 15 bases separating them. The CDR3 sequence is 14 residues long. The CDR3 here is CATKPGFGTDTQYF. The CDR3 nucleotides are TGTGCCACCAAACCGGGATTCGGCACAGATACGCAGTATTTT.

CDR3: CASESGLEKLFF. As DNA, the CDR3 is TGTGCCAGCGAAAGCGGCCTCGAAAAACTGTTTTTT. The J gene is TRBJ1-4, the V gene TRBV28; D gene uncertain. The CDR3 contains 12 residues. Germline V lookup: CDR1 MDHEN, CDR2 SYDVKM. V lost 8 bases and J lost 8, with 12 bases in between.

The J gene is TRBJ2-1, the V gene TRBV30, with TRBD1 as a possible D gene (5 bases). This CDR3 region has 14 residues. The ends were cut back, 1 base at V and 2 bases at J, with 9 bases in the middle. Germline CDR1 and CDR2: GTSNPN and SVGIG (reference sequence). The CDR3 sequence is CAWSAPGTYNEQFF. For the CDR3, the DNA is TGTGCCTGGAGTGCCCCAGGGACCTACAATGAGCAGTTCTTC.

The rearrangement links TRBV27 to TRBJ1-6; D not resolved. The CDR3 extends over 13 amino acids. Between the trimmed V and J ends, which lost 4 bases and 8 bases, there was a span of 9 bases. Looked up from germline, CDR1 is MNHEY and CDR2 is SMNVEV (reference sequence). CDR3 region: CASSSWVDSPLHF. CDR3 DNA sequence: TGTGCCAGCAGTTCCTGGGTGGATTCACCCCTCCACTTT.

The gene calls are TRBV10-3 and TRBJ2-1; D could derive from TRBD1 or TRBD2 (6 bases each). CDR3 length: 14 amino acids. V lost 2 bases and J lost 7, with 12 bases in between. The germline gives CDR1 ENHRY, CDR2 SYGVKD. This CDR3 is CAISEPWGANEQFF. In nucleotides, the CDR3 is TGTGCCATCAGTGAGCCCTGGGGGGCGAATGAGCAGTTCTTC.